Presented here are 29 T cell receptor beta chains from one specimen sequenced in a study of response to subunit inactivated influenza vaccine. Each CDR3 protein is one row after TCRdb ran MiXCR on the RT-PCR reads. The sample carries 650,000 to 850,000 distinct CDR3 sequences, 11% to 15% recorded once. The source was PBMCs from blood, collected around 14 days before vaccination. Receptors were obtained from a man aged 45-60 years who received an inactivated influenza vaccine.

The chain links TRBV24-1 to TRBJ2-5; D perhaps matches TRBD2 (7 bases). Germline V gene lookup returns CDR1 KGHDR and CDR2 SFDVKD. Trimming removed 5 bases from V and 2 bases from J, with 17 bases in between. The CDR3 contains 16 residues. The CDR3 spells CATSGFRGGGQETQYF. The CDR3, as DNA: TGTGCCACCAGTGGCTTTAGAGGGGGGGGGCAAGAGACCCAGTACTTC.

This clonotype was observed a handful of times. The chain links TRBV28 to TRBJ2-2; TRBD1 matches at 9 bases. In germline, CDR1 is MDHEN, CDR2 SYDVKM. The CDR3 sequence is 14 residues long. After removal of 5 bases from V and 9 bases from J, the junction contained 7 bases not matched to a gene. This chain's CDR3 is CASSPGQGSWELFF. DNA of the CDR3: TGTGCCAGCAGTCCGGGACAGGGAAGCTGGGAGCTGTTTTTT.

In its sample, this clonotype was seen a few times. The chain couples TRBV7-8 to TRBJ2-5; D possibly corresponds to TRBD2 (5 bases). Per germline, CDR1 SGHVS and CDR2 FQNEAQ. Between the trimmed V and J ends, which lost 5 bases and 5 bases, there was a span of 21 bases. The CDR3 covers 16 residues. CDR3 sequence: CASSAKRVQVGETQYF. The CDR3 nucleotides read TGTGCCAGCAGCGCGAAGAGGGTTCAGGTTGGTGAGACCCAGTACTTC.

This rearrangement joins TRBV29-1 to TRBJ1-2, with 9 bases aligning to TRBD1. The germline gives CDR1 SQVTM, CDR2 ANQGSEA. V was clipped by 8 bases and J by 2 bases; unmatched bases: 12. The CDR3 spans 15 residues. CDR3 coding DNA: TGCAGCTCCAATTCACGGACAGGGGCAAACTATGGCTACACCTTC. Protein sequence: CSSNSRTGANYGYTF.

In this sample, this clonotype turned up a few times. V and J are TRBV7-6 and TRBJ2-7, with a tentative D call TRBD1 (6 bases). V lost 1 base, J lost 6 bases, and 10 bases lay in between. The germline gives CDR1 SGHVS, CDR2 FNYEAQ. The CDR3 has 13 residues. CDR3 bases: TGTGCCAGCAGCTTAGATCAGGGGAGCGAGCAGTACTTC. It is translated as CASSLDQGSEQYF. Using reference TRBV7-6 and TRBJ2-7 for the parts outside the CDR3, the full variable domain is GAGVSQSPRYKVTKRGQDVALRCDPISGHVSLYWYRQALGQGPEFLTYFNYEAQQDKSGLPNDRFSAERPEGSISTLTIQRTEQRDSAMYRCASSLDQGSEQYFGPGTRLTVT.

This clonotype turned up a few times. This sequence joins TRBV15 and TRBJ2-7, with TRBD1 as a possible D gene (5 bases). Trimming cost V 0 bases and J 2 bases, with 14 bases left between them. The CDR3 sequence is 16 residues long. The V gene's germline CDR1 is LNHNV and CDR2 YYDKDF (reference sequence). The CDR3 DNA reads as TGTGCCACCAGCAGAGATGACGGCGGCAGGGCCTACGAGCAGTACTTC. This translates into CATSRDDGGRAYEQYF.

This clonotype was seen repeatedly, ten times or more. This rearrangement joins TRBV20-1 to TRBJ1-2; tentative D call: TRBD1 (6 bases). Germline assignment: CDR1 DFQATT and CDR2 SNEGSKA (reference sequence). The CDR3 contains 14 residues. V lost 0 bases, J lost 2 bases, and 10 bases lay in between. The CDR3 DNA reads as TGCAGTGCTAGAGAGTCGGGGGGCAACTATGGCTACACCTTC. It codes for CSARESGGNYGYTF.

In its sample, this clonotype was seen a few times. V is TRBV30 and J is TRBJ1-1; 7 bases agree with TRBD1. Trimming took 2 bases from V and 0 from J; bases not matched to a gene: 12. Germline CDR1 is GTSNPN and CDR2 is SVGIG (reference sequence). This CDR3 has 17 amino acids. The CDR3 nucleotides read TGTGCCTGGAGTTCGCCGGACAGGAGCAGCATGAACACTGAAGCTTTCTTT. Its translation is CAWSSPDRSSMNTEAFF.

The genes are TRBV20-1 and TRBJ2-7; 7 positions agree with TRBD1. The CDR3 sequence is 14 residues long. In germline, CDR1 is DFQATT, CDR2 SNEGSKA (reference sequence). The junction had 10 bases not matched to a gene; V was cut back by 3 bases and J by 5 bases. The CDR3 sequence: CSARYRGQTNEQYF. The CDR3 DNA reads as TGCAGTGCTAGGTACAGGGGACAGACTAACGAGCAGTACTTC.

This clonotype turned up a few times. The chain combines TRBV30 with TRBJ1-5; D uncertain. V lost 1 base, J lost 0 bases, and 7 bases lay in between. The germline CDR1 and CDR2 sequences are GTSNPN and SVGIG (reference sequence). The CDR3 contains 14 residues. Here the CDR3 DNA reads TGTGCCTGGAGTGGAGTCTATAGCAATCAGCCCCAGCATTTT. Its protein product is CAWSGVYSNQPQHF.

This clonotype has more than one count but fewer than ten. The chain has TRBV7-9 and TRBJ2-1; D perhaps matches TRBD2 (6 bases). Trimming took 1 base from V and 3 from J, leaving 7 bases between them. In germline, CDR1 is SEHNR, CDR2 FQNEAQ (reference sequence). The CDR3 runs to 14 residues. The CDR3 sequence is CASSLEAGYNEQFF. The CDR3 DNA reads TGTGCCAGCAGCTTAGAAGCGGGCTACAATGAGCAGTTCTTC.

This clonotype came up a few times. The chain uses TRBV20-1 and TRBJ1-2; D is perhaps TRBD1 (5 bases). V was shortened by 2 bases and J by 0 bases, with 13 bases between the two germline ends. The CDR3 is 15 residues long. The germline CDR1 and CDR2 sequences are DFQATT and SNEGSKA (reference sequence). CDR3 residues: CSARILGQANYGYTF. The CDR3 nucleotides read TGCAGTGCTAGAATCCTCGGACAAGCTAACTATGGCTACACCTTC.

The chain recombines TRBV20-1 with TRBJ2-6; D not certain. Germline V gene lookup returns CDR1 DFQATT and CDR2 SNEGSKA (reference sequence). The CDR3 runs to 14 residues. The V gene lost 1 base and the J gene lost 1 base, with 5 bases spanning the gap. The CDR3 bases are TGCAGTGCTAGAGGAGTTTCTGGGGCCAACGTCCTGACTTTC. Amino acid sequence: CSARGVSGANVLTF.

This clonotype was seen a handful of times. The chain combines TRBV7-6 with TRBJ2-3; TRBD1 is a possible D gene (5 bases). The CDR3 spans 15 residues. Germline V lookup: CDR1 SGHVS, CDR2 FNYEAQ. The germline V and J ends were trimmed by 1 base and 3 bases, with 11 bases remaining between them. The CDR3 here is CASSLGAGNTDTQYF. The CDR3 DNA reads TGTGCCAGCAGCTTAGGGGCAGGGAATACAGATACGCAGTATTTT. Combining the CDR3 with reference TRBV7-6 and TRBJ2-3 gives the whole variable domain GAGVSQSPRYKVTKRGQDVALRCDPISGHVSLYWYRQALGQGPEFLTYFNYEAQQDKSGLPNDRFSAERPEGSISTLTIQRTEQRDSAMYRCASSLGAGNTDTQYFGPGTRLTVL.

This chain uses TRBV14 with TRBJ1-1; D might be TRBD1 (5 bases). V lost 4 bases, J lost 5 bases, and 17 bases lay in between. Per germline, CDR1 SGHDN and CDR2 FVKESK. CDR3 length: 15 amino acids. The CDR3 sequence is CASSPPAGENTEAFF. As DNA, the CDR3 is TGTGCCAGCAGCCCCCCGGCGGGGGAAAATACTGAAGCTTTCTTT.

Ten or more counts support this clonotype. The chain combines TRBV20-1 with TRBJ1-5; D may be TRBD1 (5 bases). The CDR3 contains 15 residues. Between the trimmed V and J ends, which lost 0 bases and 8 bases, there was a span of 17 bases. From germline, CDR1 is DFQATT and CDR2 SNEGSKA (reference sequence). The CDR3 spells CSARDLQDTAEPQHF. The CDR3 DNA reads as TGCAGTGCTAGAGATCTCCAGGACACGGCCGAGCCCCAGCATTTT.

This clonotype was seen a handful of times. CDR3 sequence reads: CASSGLRQSNQPQHF. For the CDR3, the DNA is TGTGCCAGCAGTGGATTACGACAGAGCAATCAGCCCCAGCATTTT. The chain carries TRBV6-1 and TRBJ1-5, with D possibly TRBD1 on 5 matching bases. Trimming shortened V by 4 bases and J by 1 base, and 11 bases separated the two germline ends. The CDR3 runs 15 residues. CDR1 is MNHNS and CDR2 is SASEGT in the germline V gene.

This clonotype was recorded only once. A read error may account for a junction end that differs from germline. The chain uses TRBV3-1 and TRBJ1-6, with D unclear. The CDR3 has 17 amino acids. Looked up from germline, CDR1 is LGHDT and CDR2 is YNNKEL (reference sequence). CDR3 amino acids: CASSQAYSETDNSPLHF. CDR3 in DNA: TGTGCCAGCAGTCAAGCATACAGTGAAACGGATAATTCACCCCTCCACTTT. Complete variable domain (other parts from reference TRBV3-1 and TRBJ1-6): DTAVSQTPKYLVTQMGNDKSIKCEQNLGHDTMYWYKQDSKKFLKIMFSYNNKELIINETVPNRFSPKSPDKAHLNLHINSLELGDSAVYFCASSQAYSETDNSPLHFGNGTRLTVT.

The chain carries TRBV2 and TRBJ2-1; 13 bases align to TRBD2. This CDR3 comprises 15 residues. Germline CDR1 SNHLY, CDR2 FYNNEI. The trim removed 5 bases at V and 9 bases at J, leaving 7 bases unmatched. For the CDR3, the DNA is TGTGCCAGCAGTCAAACTAGCGGGAGGGTCAGTGAGCAGTTCTTC. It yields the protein CASSQTSGRVSEQFF.

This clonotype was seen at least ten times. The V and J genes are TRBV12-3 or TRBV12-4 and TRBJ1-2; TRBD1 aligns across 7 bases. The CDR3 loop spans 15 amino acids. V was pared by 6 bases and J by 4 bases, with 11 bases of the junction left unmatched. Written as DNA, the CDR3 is TGTGCCAGCAGCCCAGGGACAAGGGGGCTCTATGGCTACACCTTC. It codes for CASSPGTRGLYGYTF.

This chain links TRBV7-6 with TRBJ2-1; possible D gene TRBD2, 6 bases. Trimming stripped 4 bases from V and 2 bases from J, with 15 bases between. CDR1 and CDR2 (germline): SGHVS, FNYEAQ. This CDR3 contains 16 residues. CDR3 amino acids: CASSSILSGAYNEQFF. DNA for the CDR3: TGTGCCAGCAGCTCAATCCTTAGCGGAGCCTACAATGAGCAGTTCTTC.

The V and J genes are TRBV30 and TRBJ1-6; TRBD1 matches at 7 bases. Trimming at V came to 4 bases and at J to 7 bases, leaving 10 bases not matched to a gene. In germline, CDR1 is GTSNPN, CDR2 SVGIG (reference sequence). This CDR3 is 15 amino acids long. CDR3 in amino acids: CAWNRRQGSNSPLHF. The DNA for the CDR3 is TGTGCCTGGAATCGTCGACAGGGATCAAATTCACCCCTCCACTTT.

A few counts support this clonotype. Here the CDR3 reads CSVPTGGPRTF. The CDR3 DNA reads as TGCAGCGTACCGACAGGGGGCCCTCGCACCTTC. The chain has TRBV29-1 and TRBJ1-2, with 10 bases identical to TRBD1. Germline CDR1 reads SQVTM; CDR2 reads ANQGSEA. V trimming: 6 bases; J trimming: 13 bases; junction bases outside the gene matches: 8. The CDR3 spans 11 residues.

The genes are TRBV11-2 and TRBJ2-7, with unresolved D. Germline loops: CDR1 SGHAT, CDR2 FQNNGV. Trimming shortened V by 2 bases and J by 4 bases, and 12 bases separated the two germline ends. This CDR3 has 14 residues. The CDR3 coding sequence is TGTGCCAGCAGCTTATTGGGTAGGGAATACGAGCAGTACTTC. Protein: CASSLLGREYEQYF.

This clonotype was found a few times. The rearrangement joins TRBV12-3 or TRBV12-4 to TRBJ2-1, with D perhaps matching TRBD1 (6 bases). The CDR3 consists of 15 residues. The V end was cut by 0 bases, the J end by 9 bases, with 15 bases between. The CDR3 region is CASSLALGALFEQFF. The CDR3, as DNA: TGTGCCAGCAGTTTAGCTTTGGGGGCCCTTTTTGAGCAGTTCTTC.

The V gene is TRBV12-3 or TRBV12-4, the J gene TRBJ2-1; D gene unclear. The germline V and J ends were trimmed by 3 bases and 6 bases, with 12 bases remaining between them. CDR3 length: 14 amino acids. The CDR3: CASSLGPTTNEQFF. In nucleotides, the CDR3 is TGTGCCAGCAGTTTGGGTCCGACCACCAATGAGCAGTTCTTC.

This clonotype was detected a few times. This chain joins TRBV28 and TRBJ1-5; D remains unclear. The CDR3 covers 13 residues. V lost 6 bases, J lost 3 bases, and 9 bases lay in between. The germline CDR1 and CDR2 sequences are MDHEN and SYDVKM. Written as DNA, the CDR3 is TGTGCCAGCAGATACAGCTTCAATCAGCCCCAGCATTTT. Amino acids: CASRYSFNQPQHF.

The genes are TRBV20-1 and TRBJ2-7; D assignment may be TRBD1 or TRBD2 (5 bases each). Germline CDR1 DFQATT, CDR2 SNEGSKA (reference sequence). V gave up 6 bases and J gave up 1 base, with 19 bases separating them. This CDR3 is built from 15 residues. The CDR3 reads CSAPIPGRPSYEQYF. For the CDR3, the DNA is TGCAGTGCACCCATACCGGGACGGCCATCCTACGAGCAGTACTTC.

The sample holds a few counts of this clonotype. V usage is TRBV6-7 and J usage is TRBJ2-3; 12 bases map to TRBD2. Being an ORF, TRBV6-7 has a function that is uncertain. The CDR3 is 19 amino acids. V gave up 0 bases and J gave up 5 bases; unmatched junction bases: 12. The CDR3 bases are TGTGCCAGCAGTTACTCAAACCCGCTAGCGGGAGGGCCTGGAGATACGCAGTATTTT. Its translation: CASSYSNPLAGGPGDTQYF.